The sequence of this T cell receptor (beta chain) was determined in a study of identifying expanded T cells in peripheral blood. Study observations and caveats: Approximately two-week clone count variance significantly increased as total template count grew. About 1.2 clones differed between technical replicates, versus around 15 and 19 over time.

This clone has a count of ten or more. Its target is not known. Repertoires were generated with immunoSEQ multiplex PCR, while TCRdb's copy carries only in-frame clones and drops some. The table lists 50,000 to 75,000 clones, approximately 82% of them singletons. Collection occurred without any documented infections or immune events in donors. With 3 bases clipped from V and 5 bases from J, the junction kept 10 bases outside the gene matches. The CDR3 extends over 16 amino acids. Germline-derived CDR1 and CDR2 are KGHSH and LQKENI. The chain couples TRBV18 to TRBJ1-1; the match to TRBD1 covers 9 bases. The receptor was derived from a person aged 18 to 69 in good health. The sequencing sample was made of blood. The CDR3 protein is CASSPSGTGLGTEAFF. CDR3 nucleotides: TGTGCCAGCTCACCTTCCGGGACAGGGCTTGGAACTGAAGCTTTCTTT.